These 21 T cell receptor beta chains share one sample of origin, sequenced in a study of cytomegalovirus exposure and HLA in healthy donors. Sequencing was performed with immunoSEQ multiplex PCR; in TCRdb, only in-frame clones are kept and a portion is missing. The data contain 110,000 or so clones, around nine tenths of them singletons. The sample comprised PBMCs. The receptors here all came from a woman aged 18 to 35 in good health and CMV-seronegative.

The DNA for the CDR3 is TGTGCCAGCAAACCGGACAGGCAGAGCTATGGCTACACCTTC. Translating gives CASKPDRQSYGYTF. The gene calls are TRBV6-6 and TRBJ1-2; 7 bases align to TRBD1. J was trimmed by 4 bases and V by 7 bases; bases with no gene match: 9. Germline loops: CDR1 MNHNY, CDR2 SVGAGI (reference sequence). The CDR3 totals 14 residues.

The chain couples TRBV11-2 to TRBJ1-2; D gene ambiguous. Trimming removed 5 bases from V and 8 bases from J, with 9 bases in between. CDR1 is SGHAT and CDR2 is FQNNGV in the germline V gene. The CDR3 sequence is 11 residues long. CDR3 residues: CASSEGGGYTF. Here the CDR3 DNA reads TGTGCCAGCAGCGAGGGAGGCGGCTACACCTTC.

This chain uses TRBV5-4 with TRBJ1-2; 8 bases fit TRBD1. Germline values: CDR1 SGHNT, CDR2 YYREEE (reference sequence). There are 12 residues in the CDR3. V gave up 5 bases and J gave up 13 bases; unmatched junction bases: 10. Here the CDR3 reads CASRQGAGRGTF. The CDR3 DNA reads TGTGCCAGCAGGCAGGGGGCGGGGAGGGGCACCTTC.

In its sample, this clone was seen a few times. V is TRBV28 and J is TRBJ2-7, with TRBD2 matching over 10 bases. The CDR3 runs 18 residues. J gave up 7 bases and V 6 bases, and 21 bases lay outside the gene matches. The germline V gene has CDR1 MDHEN and CDR2 SYDVKM. The DNA for the CDR3 is TGTGCCAGCAGCCGGACCCAACTAGCGGGGACTTGGGAGGGGGAGCAGTACTTC. Amino acid sequence: CASSRTQLAGTWEGEQYF.

The V gene is TRBV7-8, the J gene TRBJ2-1, with 13 bases identical to TRBD2. The CDR3 extends over 19 amino acids. Germline-derived CDR1 and CDR2 are SGHVS and FQNEAQ. The V gene end was trimmed by 0 bases and the J gene end by 8 bases; junction bases not matched to a gene: 13. This chain's CDR3 is CASSLALGTSGTQRDEQFF. CDR3 in DNA: TGTGCCAGCAGCTTAGCGCTCGGGACTAGCGGGACCCAAAGGGATGAGCAGTTCTTC.

J is TRBJ1-2 and V is TRBV28; D perhaps matches TRBD1 (6 bases). V gave up 6 bases and J gave up 5 bases, with 13 bases separating them. Germline CDR1 and CDR2: MDHEN and SYDVKM. The CDR3 totals 13 residues. The CDR3 DNA follows: TGTGCCAGCAGCCTTCAGGGGCTGTATGGCTACACCTTC. Translation: CASSLQGLYGYTF.

The rearrangement joins TRBV6-1 to TRBJ1-1, with TRBD1 as a possible D gene (5 bases). CDR1 is MNHNS, CDR2 SASEGT, per germline. The CDR3 is 14 amino acids. The DNA for the CDR3 is TGTTCCACCCGCGTGGGGCCGATGAACACTGAAGCTTTCTTT. Translated: CSTRVGPMNTEAFF.

The chain recombines TRBV14 with TRBJ1-4; 10 positions agree with TRBD1. V lost 4 bases to trimming and J lost 8 bases; unmatched junction nucleotides: 10. The germline CDR1 and CDR2 sequences are SGHDN and FVKESK. This CDR3 has 16 amino acids. CDR3 residues: CASSPLGGTGDEKLFF. The CDR3 DNA is TGTGCCAGCAGCCCACTCGGGGGGACAGGGGACGAAAAACTGTTTTTT.

The chain combines TRBV11-2 with TRBJ2-1; the D gene is possibly TRBD1 (6 bases). Trimming took off 5 bases at V and 4 bases at J, with 18 bases between the two ends. CDR3 length: 16 amino acids. CDR1 and CDR2 from the germline V gene are SGHAT and FQNNGV. The CDR3 loop reads CASSRQALQTYNEQFF. CDR3 DNA: TGTGCCAGCAGCAGACAGGCCCTCCAAACGTACAATGAGCAGTTCTTC.

This clone was observed a few times. The rearrangement joins TRBV6-5 to TRBJ2-7; maybe TRBD1 (6 bases). The CDR3 is made up of 12 amino acids. V lost 6 bases and J 3 bases, leaving 9 bases between the germline ends. The germline V gene has CDR1 MNHEY and CDR2 SVGAGI. The chain's CDR3 is CASSIQGYEQYF. The CDR3 coding sequence is TGTGCCAGCAGCATACAGGGCTACGAGCAGTACTTC.

The CDR3 region is CAWSNGVDGNTIYF. CDR3 coding DNA: TGTGCCTGGAGTAACGGGGTAGACGGAAACACCATATATTTT. The J gene is TRBJ1-3, the V gene TRBV30; D remains unclear. Germline V gene data show CDR1 as GTSNPN and CDR2 as SVGIG (reference sequence). This CDR3 region has 14 residues. The V end was cut by 2 bases, the J end by 4 bases, with 12 bases between.

The chain recombines TRBV9 with TRBJ1-2, with 7 bases that match TRBD1. V lost 3 bases and J lost 3; bases outside the gene matches: 8. The CDR3 is made up of 15 amino acids. Germline V gives CDR1 SGDLS, CDR2 YYNGEE. The CDR3 nucleotides read TGTGCCAGCAGCGCCCGAGGGGACAGAGACTATGGCTACACCTTC. Protein: CASSARGDRDYGYTF.

The chain uses TRBV9 and TRBJ2-1; D may be TRBD2 (6 bases). Germline CDR1 and CDR2: SGDLS and YYNGEE. The CDR3 is 13 amino acids. With 3 bases removed from V and 6 bases from J, the gap between germline ends came to 10 bases. The CDR3, as DNA: TGTGCCAGCAGCGAGACTAGGGGCAATGAGCAGTTCTTC. It specifies CASSETRGNEQFF. Variable domain in full (rest from reference TRBV9 and TRBJ2-1): DSGVTQTPKHLITATGQRVTLRCSPRSGDLSVYWYQQSLDQGLQFLIQYYNGEERAKGNILERFSAQQFPDLHSELNLSSLELGDSALYFCASSETRGNEQFFGPGTRLTVL.

This chain connects TRBV29-1 to TRBJ2-1; TRBD1 aligns across 9 bases. V lost 7 bases and J lost 5; bases outside the gene matches: 9. CDR3 length equals 14 residues. Germline CDR1 and CDR2: SQVTM and ANQGSEA. This CDR3 reads CSGLRDRANNEQFF. The CDR3 DNA reads as TGCAGCGGACTAAGGGACAGGGCAAACAATGAGCAGTTCTTC.

V usage is TRBV5-5 and J usage is TRBJ2-7; the D gene is possibly TRBD1 (7 bases). From germline, CDR1 is SGHKS and CDR2 YYEKEE (reference sequence). V was cut by 1 base and J by 3 bases, with 11 bases left in between. The CDR3 extends over 14 amino acids. Here the CDR3 DNA reads TGTGCCAGCAGCTTGTCAGGGGGGAACTACGAGCAGTACTTC. This codes for CASSLSGGNYEQYF.

This chain joins TRBV25-1 and TRBJ1-2; no firm D call. The CDR3 contains 14 residues. Trimming removed 1 base from V and 2 bases from J, with 8 bases in between. Germline CDR1 MGHDK, CDR2 SYGVNS. The CDR3 region has the DNA TGTGCCAGCAGTGAATTCTCCGGGAACTATGGCTACACCTTC. This gives the protein CASSEFSGNYGYTF.

The J gene is TRBJ2-1, the V gene TRBV7-9; TRBD2 agrees at 7 bases. The germline gives CDR1 SEHNR, CDR2 FQNEAQ (reference sequence). V dropped 4 bases and J dropped 2; count of bases not matched to a gene: 2. This CDR3 comprises 14 residues. CDR3 protein: CASSWGGAYNEQFF. Written as DNA, the CDR3 is TGTGCCAGCAGCTGGGGGGGGGCCTACAATGAGCAGTTCTTC.

Only a few counts were recorded for this clone. This sequence joins TRBV6-5 and TRBJ1-3, with D possibly TRBD1 on 6 matching bases. Germline loops: CDR1 MNHEY, CDR2 SVGAGI. The length of the CDR3 is 14 residues. The V gene lost 5 bases and the J gene lost 4 bases, with 12 bases spanning the gap. The CDR3 reads CASSRQGKGNTIYF. The CDR3 coding sequence is TGTGCCAGCAGTCGTCAGGGGAAAGGAAACACCATATATTTT.

The V gene is TRBV5-6, the J gene TRBJ2-7; D remains unclear. The CDR3 runs 15 residues. V lost 3 bases and J lost 1, with 14 bases in between. The germline CDR1 and CDR2 sequences are SGHDT and YYEEEE. In DNA form, the CDR3 reads TGTGCCAGCAGCTCGACACGCCTCCTTTCCTACGAGCAGTACTTC. It translates to CASSSTRLLSYEQYF. Full variable domain (remainder filled in from reference TRBV5-6 and TRBJ2-7): DAGVTQSPTHLIKTRGQQVTLRCSPKSGHDTVSWYQQALGQGPQFIFQYYEEEERQRGNFPDRFSGHQFPNYSSELNVNALLLGDSALYLCASSSTRLLSYEQYFGPGTRLTVT.

This clone has a handful of counts. The chain carries TRBV29-1 and TRBJ1-2, with TRBD1 matching over 11 bases. The junction had 9 bases not matched to a gene; V was cut back by 4 bases and J by 2 bases. CDR1 is SQVTM and CDR2 is ANQGSEA in the germline V gene. The CDR3 has 16 amino acids. The CDR3 DNA reads as TGCAGCGTTGGTACCGGGACAGGGGGACTCAACTATGGCTACACCTTC. Protein sequence: CSVGTGTGGLNYGYTF.

The chain joins TRBV5-1 to TRBJ2-1; 8 nucleotides match TRBD2. The CDR3 spans 13 residues. The J segment lost 15 bases and the V segment lost 7 bases, leaving 15 bases of the junction unmatched. CDR1 is SGHRS and CDR2 is YFSETQ in the germline V gene. CDR3 region: CASQPGLVSDWFF. The DNA for the CDR3 is TGCGCCAGCCAACCGGGACTAGTTTCAGATTGGTTCTTC.